Shown below are 25 T cell receptor beta chains from a single sample sequenced in a study of cytomegalovirus exposure and HLA in healthy donors (dated by TCRdb to 2017 to 2019). Receptor amplification or capture employed the immunoSEQ multiplex PCR assay. This is the immuneACCESS table as TCRdb keeps it, with only in-frame sequences that have V and J called. A part of the clones is gone; compared with another copy, unresolved V genes explain less than half, and the rest is unexplained. For this sample there are around 98,000 clones; 87% appear just once. Of the sample, 3.5% to 5% falls within the top ten clones. Sequencing was performed on PBMCs. These receptors originate from a woman aged 30 to 39 in good health and CMV-seronegative.

The chain has TRBV5-6 and TRBJ1-2, with 7 bases identical to TRBD1. The germline gives CDR1 SGHDT, CDR2 YYEEEE. Trimming took 5 bases from V and 12 from J; bases not matched to a gene: 7. This CDR3 has 11 amino acids. This CDR3 is CASSISGQHTF. The CDR3 bases are TGTGCCAGCAGTATTTCGGGACAGCACACCTTC.

The rearrangement uses TRBV29-1 and TRBJ2-7; tentatively, D is TRBD1 (6 bases). Trimming removed 6 bases from V and 4 bases from J, with 19 bases in between. The CDR3 covers 14 residues. Germline V gives CDR1 SQVTM, CDR2 ANQGSEA. For the CDR3, the DNA is TGCAGCGTGACTACCCTCAGGGGAAATTACGAGCAGTACTTC. Its protein product is CSVTTLRGNYEQYF.

The chain employs TRBV28 and TRBJ1-6; D gene ambiguous. The ends were cut back, 7 bases at V and 5 bases at J, with 15 bases in the middle. CDR1 is MDHEN, CDR2 SYDVKM, per germline. CDR3 length equals 15 residues. The CDR3 DNA is TGTGCCAGCAAGCCACGTCGAGGAAATAATTCACCCCTCCACTTT. Protein sequence: CASKPRRGNNSPLHF.

The chain employs TRBV2 and TRBJ2-3; 16 bases are shared with TRBD2. CDR1 and CDR2 (germline): SNHLY, FYNNEI. CDR3 length equals 16 residues. The trim removed 5 bases at V and 7 bases at J, leaving 6 bases unmatched. This CDR3 reads CASSTGLAGGPNTQYF. CDR3 sequence (DNA): TGTGCCAGCAGTACGGGACTAGCGGGGGGGCCTAATACGCAGTATTTT. Filled out from reference TRBV2 and TRBJ2-3, the complete variable domain reads EPEVTQTPSHQVTQMGQEVILRCVPISNHLYFYWYRQILGQKVEFLVSFYNNEISEKSEIFDDQFSVERPDGSNFTLKIRSTKLEDSAMYFCASSTGLAGGPNTQYFGPGTRLTVL.

This chain links TRBV2 with TRBJ1-1; D is perhaps TRBD1 (5 bases). CDR3 length: 14 amino acids. The V gene's germline CDR1 is SNHLY and CDR2 FYNNEI. Trimming cost V 4 bases and J 4 bases, with 13 bases left between them. The CDR3 region is CASSGMRGFTEAFF. The CDR3 region has the DNA TGTGCCAGCAGTGGGATGCGGGGCTTCACTGAAGCTTTCTTT.

This clone was detected a few times. CDR3 nucleotide sequence: TGTGCCAGCAGCACGGGACTTCGAATGGTCGATACGCAGTATTTT. The encoded protein is CASSTGLRMVDTQYF. The chain employs TRBV5-6 and TRBJ2-3, with D perhaps matching TRBD2 (6 bases). Germline CDR1 is SGHDT and CDR2 is YYEEEE. V shed 4 bases and J shed 6 bases, with 18 bases lying between them. This CDR3 has 15 residues.

The chain recombines TRBV7-9 with TRBJ2-1; 8 bases line up with TRBD2. CDR3 length equals 15 residues. CDR1 is SEHNR, CDR2 FQNEAQ, per germline (reference sequence). The V gene end was trimmed by 7 bases and the J gene end by 5 bases; junction bases not matched to a gene: 10. CDR3 sequence: CASTVPKRGNNEQFF. The CDR3 DNA reads TGTGCCAGCACGGTTCCCAAGCGGGGGAACAATGAGCAGTTCTTC.

V is TRBV15 and J is TRBJ2-7; a weak D match, TRBD1 (5 bases). The CDR3 consists of 16 residues. The V end lost 1 base, the J end lost 3 bases, and 16 bases lay between the germline ends. Germline V lookup: CDR1 LNHNV, CDR2 YYDKDF (reference sequence). The CDR3 loop is CATSRGGGRNNYEQYF. In DNA, the CDR3 is TGTGCCACCAGCAGAGGGGGCGGACGGAATAACTACGAGCAGTACTTC.

The chain carries TRBV10-3 and TRBJ1-2, with 8 positions matching TRBD1. The CDR3 covers 15 residues. Germline lookup yields CDR1 ENHRY and CDR2 SYGVKD. Germline trimming cut 2 bases from V and 4 bases from J; bases unmatched to any gene: 6. In DNA, the CDR3 is TGTGCCATCAGTGAGAGGGACAGGCATTCCTATGGCTACACCTTC. As protein: CAISERDRHSYGYTF.

The rearrangement links TRBV4-1 to TRBJ2-3; D might be TRBD1 (6 bases). Germline CDR1 and CDR2: MGHRA and YSYEKL. The CDR3 consists of 14 residues. V was shortened by 4 bases and J by 2 bases, with 10 bases between the two germline ends. The CDR3 spells CASSLRTVTDTQYF. In nucleotides, the CDR3 is TGCGCCAGCAGCCTTCGGACAGTCACAGATACGCAGTATTTT.

V and J are TRBV6-1 and TRBJ2-1; 7 bases are a match to TRBD1. The V segment lost 3 bases and the J segment 3 bases; nucleotides outside the gene matches: 5. This CDR3 region has 15 residues. CDR1 and CDR2 from the germline V gene are MNHNS and SASEGT. The CDR3: CASSEWTGHYNEQFF. The CDR3 coding sequence is TGTGCCAGCAGTGAGTGGACAGGTCACTACAATGAGCAGTTCTTC.

In its sample, this clone was seen a few times. This rearrangement joins TRBV7-3 to TRBJ2-1; TRBD2 is a possible D gene (6 bases). V gave up 5 bases and J gave up 13 bases, with 18 bases separating them. The germline V gene encodes CDR1 SGHTA and CDR2 FQGTGA. The CDR3 consists of 13 residues. DNA for the CDR3: TGTGCCAGCAGCCTAAGGCGGGGAGCCTCCCAGTTCTTC. Its protein product is CASSLRRGASQFF.

The chain couples TRBV28 to TRBJ2-5, with D perhaps TRBD2 (5 bases). This CDR3 is built from 13 residues. Germline CDR1 is MDHEN and CDR2 is SYDVKM. V dropped 9 bases and J dropped 1 base, with 12 bases sitting between them. DNA for the CDR3: TGTGCCAGTTCCCGAGCGGTCCAAGAGACCCAGTACTTC. Protein sequence: CASSRAVQETQYF.

The gene calls are TRBV28 and TRBJ1-4; D is undetermined. Trimming took 3 bases from V and 1 from J, leaving 6 bases between them. Germline lookup yields CDR1 MDHEN and CDR2 SYDVKM. This CDR3 region has 14 residues. CDR3 coding DNA: TGTGCCAGCAGTTTGTCAGGAACTAATGAAAAACTGTTTTTT. Translation gives CASSLSGTNEKLFF.

The V call is TRBV19, the J call TRBJ2-5, with D perhaps matching TRBD1 (6 bases). The CDR3 runs 14 residues. Germline V lookup: CDR1 LNHDA, CDR2 SQIVND (reference sequence). V lost 2 bases and J 6 bases, leaving 13 bases between the germline ends. CDR3 nucleotide sequence: TGTGCCAGTAGTATAAGGGACACGGGGCAGACCCAGTACTTC. This codes for CASSIRDTGQTQYF.

The V call is TRBV4-2, the J call TRBJ2-2; 14 bases align to TRBD2. The germline V gene has CDR1 LGHNA and CDR2 YNFKEQ. V was clipped by 4 bases and J by 3 bases; unmatched bases: 1. The CDR3 covers 16 residues. The CDR3 loop reads CASSRTSGGHTGELFF. CDR3 sequence (DNA): TGTGCCAGCAGCCGGACTAGCGGGGGGCACACCGGGGAGCTGTTTTTT.

The chain joins TRBV6-5 to TRBJ2-7; a possible D gene is TRBD1 (5 bases). Per germline, CDR1 MNHEY and CDR2 SVGAGI. Trimming left V 1 base short and J 5 bases short, with 15 bases between. There are 15 residues in the CDR3. The CDR3 DNA follows: TGTGCCAGCAGTTACTTTCAAAGGGGTGGACACGAGCAGTACTTC. This translates into CASSYFQRGGHEQYF.

This clone was counted only a few times. CDR3 protein: CASSQAKTHSYEQYF. CDR3 bases: TGCGCCAGCAGCCAAGCAAAGACTCACTCCTACGAGCAGTACTTC. This chain uses TRBV4-3 with TRBJ2-7, with D unclear. The germline V and J ends were trimmed by 1 base and 0 bases, with 10 bases remaining between them. Germline assignment: CDR1 LGHNA and CDR2 YSLEER. The CDR3 is 15 residues long.

This chain joins TRBV28 and TRBJ1-2; D gene unclear. This CDR3 contains 14 residues. Germline V CDR1 and CDR2: MDHEN, SYDVKM. The ends were cut back, 4 bases at V and 3 bases at J, with 12 bases in the middle. The DNA for the CDR3 is TGTGCCAGCAGTTCATCCCTAAGCGACTATGGCTACACCTTC. Encoded protein: CASSSSLSDYGYTF.

This chain uses TRBV25-1 with TRBJ1-2; D is perhaps TRBD1 (5 bases). Germline assignment: CDR1 MGHDK and CDR2 SYGVNS. CDR3 length equals 13 residues. V was clipped by 8 bases and J by 3 bases, with 13 bases between them. CDR3 sequence: CASGSTGDYGYTF. The CDR3, as DNA: TGTGCCAGCGGATCCACGGGGGACTATGGCTACACCTTC.

V is TRBV18 and J is TRBJ1-2; the match to TRBD1 covers 7 bases. J was trimmed by 8 bases and V by 0 bases; bases with no gene match: 9. Looked up from germline, CDR1 is KGHSH and CDR2 is LQKENI. This CDR3 contains 15 residues. The CDR3 spells CASSPPGTGVYGYTF. Written as DNA, the CDR3 is TGTGCCAGCTCACCACCGGGAACAGGGGTATACGGCTACACCTTC.

This chain joins TRBV7-8 and TRBJ1-5; 8 positions agree with TRBD1. This CDR3 spans 17 amino acids. From germline, CDR1 is SGHVS and CDR2 FQNEAQ. With 5 bases clipped from V and 6 bases from J, the junction kept 15 bases outside the gene matches. CDR3 protein: CASSAKRAGGRTQPQHF. In DNA form, the CDR3 reads TGTGCCAGCAGCGCAAAAAGGGCAGGGGGCAGAACTCAGCCCCAGCATTTT.

The chain is built from TRBV7-2 and TRBJ2-7; 7 bases align to TRBD2. The CDR3 length is 15 residues. V lost 2 bases and J lost 0; bases outside the gene matches: 4. Germline lookup yields CDR1 SGHTA and CDR2 FQGNSA. CDR3 nucleotides: TGTGCCAGCAGCTTAAGGCGGGGGAGCTCCTACGAGCAGTACTTC. Its protein product is CASSLRRGSSYEQYF.

This clone has more than one count but fewer than ten. The chain has TRBV15 and TRBJ2-7; D possibly corresponds to TRBD2 (6 bases). This CDR3 has 14 residues. V lost 3 bases and J 1 base, leaving 10 bases between the germline ends. CDR1 is LNHNV, CDR2 YYDKDF, per germline (reference sequence). The CDR3: CATSSRRGSYEQYF. The CDR3 DNA reads TGTGCCACCAGCAGTCGGCGGGGATCCTACGAGCAGTACTTC.

The chain joins TRBV10-1 to TRBJ2-2, with 9 nucleotides matching TRBD1. Germline V CDR1 and CDR2: WNHNN, SYGVQD (reference sequence). The V and J ends lost 2 bases and 3 bases, in that order; junction bases with no gene match: 4. This CDR3 is 16 amino acids long. CDR3 in DNA: TGCGCCAGCAGTGAGACAGGGGGCGCGTACACCGGGGAGCTGTTTTTT. Translating gives CASSETGGAYTGELFF.